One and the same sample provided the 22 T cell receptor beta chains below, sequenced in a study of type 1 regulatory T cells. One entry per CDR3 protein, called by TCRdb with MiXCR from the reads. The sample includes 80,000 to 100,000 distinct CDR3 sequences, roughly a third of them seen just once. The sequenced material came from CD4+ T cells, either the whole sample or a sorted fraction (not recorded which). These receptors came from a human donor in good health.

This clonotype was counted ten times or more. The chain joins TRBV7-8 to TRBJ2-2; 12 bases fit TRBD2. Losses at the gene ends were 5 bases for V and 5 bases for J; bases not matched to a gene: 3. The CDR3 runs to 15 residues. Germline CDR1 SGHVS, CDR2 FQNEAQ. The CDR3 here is CASSPSGRATGELFF. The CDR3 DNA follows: TGTGCCAGCAGCCCTAGCGGGAGGGCTACCGGGGAGCTGTTTTTT. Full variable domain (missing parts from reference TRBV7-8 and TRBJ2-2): GAGVSQSPRYKVAKRGQDVALRCDPISGHVSLFWYQQALGQGPEFLTYFQNEAQLDKSGLPSDRFFAERPEGSVSTLKIQRTQQEDSAVYLCASSPSGRATGELFFGEGSRLTVL.

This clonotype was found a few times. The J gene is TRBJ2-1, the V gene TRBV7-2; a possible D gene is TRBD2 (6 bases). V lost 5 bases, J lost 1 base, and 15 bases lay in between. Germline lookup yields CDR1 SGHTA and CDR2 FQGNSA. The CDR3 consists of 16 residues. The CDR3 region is CASSPGPGASYNEQFF. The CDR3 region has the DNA TGTGCCAGCAGCCCGGGCCCGGGAGCGTCCTACAATGAGCAGTTCTTC.

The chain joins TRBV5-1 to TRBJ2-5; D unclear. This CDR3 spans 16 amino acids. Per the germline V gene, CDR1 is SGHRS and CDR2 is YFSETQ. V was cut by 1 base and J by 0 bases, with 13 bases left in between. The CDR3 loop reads CASSLKGDSYQETQYF. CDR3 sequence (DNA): TGCGCCAGCAGCTTGAAGGGCGACTCGTACCAAGAGACCCAGTACTTC. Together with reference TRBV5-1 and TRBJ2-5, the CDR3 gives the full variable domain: KAGVTQTPRYLIKTRGQQVTLSCSPISGHRSVSWYQQTPGQGLQFLFEYFSETQRNKGNFPGRFSGRQFSNSRSEMNVSTLELGDSALYLCASSLKGDSYQETQYFGPGTRLLVL.

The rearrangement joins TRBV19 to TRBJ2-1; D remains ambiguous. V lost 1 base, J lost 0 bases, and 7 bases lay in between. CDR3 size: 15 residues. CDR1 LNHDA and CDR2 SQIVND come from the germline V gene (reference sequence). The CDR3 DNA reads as TGTGCCAGTAGTATAGGCCAGAACTCCTACAATGAGCAGTTCTTC. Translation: CASSIGQNSYNEQFF.

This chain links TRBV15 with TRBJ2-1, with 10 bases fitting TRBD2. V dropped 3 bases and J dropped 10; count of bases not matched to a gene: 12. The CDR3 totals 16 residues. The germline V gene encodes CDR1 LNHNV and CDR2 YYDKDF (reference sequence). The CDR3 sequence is CATSRYLAGVGREQFF. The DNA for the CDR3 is TGTGCCACCAGCAGGTACCTAGCGGGAGTTGGGAGGGAGCAGTTCTTC. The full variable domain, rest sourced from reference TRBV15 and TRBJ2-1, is DAMVIQNPRYQVTQFGKPVTLSCSQTLNHNVMYWYQQKSSQAPKLLFHYYDKDFNNEADTPDNFQSRRPNTSFCFLDIRSPGLGDTAMYLCATSRYLAGVGREQFFGPGTRLTVL.

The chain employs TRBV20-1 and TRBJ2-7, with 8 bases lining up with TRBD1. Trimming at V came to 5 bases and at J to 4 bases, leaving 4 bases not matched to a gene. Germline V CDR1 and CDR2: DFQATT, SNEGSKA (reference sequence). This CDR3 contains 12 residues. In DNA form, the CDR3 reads TGCAGTGCTGTACAGGGGGGATACGAGCAGTACTTC. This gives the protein CSAVQGGYEQYF.

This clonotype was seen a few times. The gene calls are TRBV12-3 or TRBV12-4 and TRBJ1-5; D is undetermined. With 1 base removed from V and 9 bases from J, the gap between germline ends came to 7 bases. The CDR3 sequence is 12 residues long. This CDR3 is CASSLGERPQHF. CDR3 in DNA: TGTGCCAGCAGTTTAGGGGAGCGGCCCCAGCATTTT.

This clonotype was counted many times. For the CDR3, the DNA is TGTGCCAGTAGTAGGAAGTTTTGGACAGAAAACACCGGGGAGCTGTTTTTT. It is translated as CASSRKFWTENTGELFF. The V gene is TRBV19, the J gene TRBJ2-2; possibly TRBD1 for D (6 bases). The V gene lost 4 bases and the J gene lost 2 bases, with 17 bases spanning the gap. From germline, CDR1 is LNHDA and CDR2 SQIVND (reference sequence). This CDR3 region has 17 residues.

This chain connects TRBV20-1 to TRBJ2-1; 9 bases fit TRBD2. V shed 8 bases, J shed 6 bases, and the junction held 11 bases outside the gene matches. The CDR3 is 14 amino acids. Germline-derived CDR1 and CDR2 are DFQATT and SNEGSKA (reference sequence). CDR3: CSPKLAGGANEQFF. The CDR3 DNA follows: TGCAGTCCCAAACTAGCGGGCGGGGCCAATGAGCAGTTCTTC.

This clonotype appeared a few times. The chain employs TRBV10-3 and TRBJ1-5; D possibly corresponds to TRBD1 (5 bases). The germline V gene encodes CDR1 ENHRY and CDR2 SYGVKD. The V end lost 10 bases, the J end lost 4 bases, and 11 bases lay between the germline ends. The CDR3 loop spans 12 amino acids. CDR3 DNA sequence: TGTGCCACGACAGATGAAAATCAGCCCCAGCATTTT. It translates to CATTDENQPQHF.

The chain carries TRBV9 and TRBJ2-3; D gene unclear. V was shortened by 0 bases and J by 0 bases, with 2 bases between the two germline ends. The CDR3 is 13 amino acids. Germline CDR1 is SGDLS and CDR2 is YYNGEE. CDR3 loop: CASSVVSTDTQYF. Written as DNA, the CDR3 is TGTGCCAGCAGCGTAGTTAGCACAGATACGCAGTATTTT.

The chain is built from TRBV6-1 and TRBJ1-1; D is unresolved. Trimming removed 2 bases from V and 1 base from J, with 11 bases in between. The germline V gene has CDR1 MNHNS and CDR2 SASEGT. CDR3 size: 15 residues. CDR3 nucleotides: TGTGCCAGCAGTGAAAGTCCGAAAGCGAACACTGAAGCTTTCTTT. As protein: CASSESPKANTEAFF.

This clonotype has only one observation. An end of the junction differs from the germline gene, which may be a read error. CDR3 loop: CASTAGDMQYF. CDR3 DNA sequence: TGTGCCAGCACCGCAGGAGATATGCAGTATTTT. The chain employs TRBV28 and TRBJ2-3; the D is unclear. CDR3 length: 11 amino acids. Germline values: CDR1 MDHEN, CDR2 SYDVKM.

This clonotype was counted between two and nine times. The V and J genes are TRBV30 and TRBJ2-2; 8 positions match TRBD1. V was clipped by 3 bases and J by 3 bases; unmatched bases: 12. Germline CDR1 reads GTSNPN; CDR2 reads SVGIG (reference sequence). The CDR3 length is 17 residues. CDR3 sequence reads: CAWSGNGQGKDTGELFF. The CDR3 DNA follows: TGTGCCTGGAGCGGAAACGGACAGGGTAAAGACACCGGGGAGCTGTTTTTT.

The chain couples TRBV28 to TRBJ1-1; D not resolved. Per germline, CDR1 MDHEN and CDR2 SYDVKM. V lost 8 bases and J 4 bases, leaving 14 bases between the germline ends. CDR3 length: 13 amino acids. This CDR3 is CASAPGFATEAFF. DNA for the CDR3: TGTGCCAGCGCACCCGGGTTTGCCACTGAAGCTTTCTTT.

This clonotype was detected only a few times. CDR3 in amino acids: CSAPSGSTGISEQYF. The CDR3 DNA is TGCAGTGCCCCAAGCGGTTCCACGGGGATAAGTGAGCAGTACTTC. The chain joins TRBV20-1 to TRBJ2-7, with D perhaps matching TRBD2 (5 bases). Germline CDR1 reads DFQATT; CDR2 reads SNEGSKA (reference sequence). V lost 6 bases and J lost 7, with 25 bases in between. This CDR3 contains 15 residues.

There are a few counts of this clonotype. CDR3 DNA sequence: TGCGCCAGCAGCTCGGGCCGGGGAGGGGAAAAAGTTGGCTACACCTTC. This gives the protein CASSSGRGGEKVGYTF. The J gene is TRBJ1-2, the V gene TRBV5-1; D possibly corresponds to TRBD1 (5 bases). CDR1 is SGHRS and CDR2 is YFSETQ in the germline V gene. The CDR3 has 16 residues. The ends were cut back, 3 bases at V and 7 bases at J, with 22 bases in the middle.

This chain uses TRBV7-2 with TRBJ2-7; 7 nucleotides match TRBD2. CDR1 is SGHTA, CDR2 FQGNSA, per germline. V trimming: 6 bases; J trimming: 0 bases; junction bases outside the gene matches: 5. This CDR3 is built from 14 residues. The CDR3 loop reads CASRSGGSSYEQYF. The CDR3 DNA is TGTGCCAGCAGGTCTGGCGGGAGCTCCTACGAGCAGTACTTC.

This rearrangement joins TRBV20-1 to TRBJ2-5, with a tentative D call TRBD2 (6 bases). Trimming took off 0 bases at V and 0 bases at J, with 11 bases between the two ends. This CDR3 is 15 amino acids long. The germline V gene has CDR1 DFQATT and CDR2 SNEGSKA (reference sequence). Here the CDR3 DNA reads TGCAGTGCTAGAGATCTCGCGGGGTACCAAGAGACCCAGTACTTC. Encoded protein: CSARDLAGYQETQYF.

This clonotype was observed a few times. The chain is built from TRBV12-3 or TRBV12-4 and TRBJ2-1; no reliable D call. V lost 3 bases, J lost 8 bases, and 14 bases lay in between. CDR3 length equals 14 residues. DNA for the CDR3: TGTGCCAGCAGTTTGGGCAGCACCCAGGATGAGCAGTTCTTC. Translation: CASSLGSTQDEQFF.

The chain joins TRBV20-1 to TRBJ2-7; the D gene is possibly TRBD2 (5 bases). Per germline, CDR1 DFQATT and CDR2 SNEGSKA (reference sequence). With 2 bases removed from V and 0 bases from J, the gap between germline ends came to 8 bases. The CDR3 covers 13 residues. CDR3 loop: CSARLALSYEQYF. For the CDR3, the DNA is TGCAGTGCTAGACTAGCTCTCTCCTACGAGCAGTACTTC.

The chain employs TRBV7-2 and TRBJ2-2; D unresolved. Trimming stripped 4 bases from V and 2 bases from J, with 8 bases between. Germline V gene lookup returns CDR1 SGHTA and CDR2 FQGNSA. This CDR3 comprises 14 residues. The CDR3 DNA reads TGTGCCAGCAGCTCAGTCTTCAACACCGGGGAGCTGTTTTTT. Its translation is CASSSVFNTGELFF. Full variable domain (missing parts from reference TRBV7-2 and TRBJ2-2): GAGVSQSPSNKVTEKGKDVELRCDPISGHTALYWYRQSLGQGLEFLIYFQGNSAPDKSGLPSDRFSAERTGGSVSTLTIQRTQQEDSAVYLCASSSVFNTGELFFGEGSRLTVL.